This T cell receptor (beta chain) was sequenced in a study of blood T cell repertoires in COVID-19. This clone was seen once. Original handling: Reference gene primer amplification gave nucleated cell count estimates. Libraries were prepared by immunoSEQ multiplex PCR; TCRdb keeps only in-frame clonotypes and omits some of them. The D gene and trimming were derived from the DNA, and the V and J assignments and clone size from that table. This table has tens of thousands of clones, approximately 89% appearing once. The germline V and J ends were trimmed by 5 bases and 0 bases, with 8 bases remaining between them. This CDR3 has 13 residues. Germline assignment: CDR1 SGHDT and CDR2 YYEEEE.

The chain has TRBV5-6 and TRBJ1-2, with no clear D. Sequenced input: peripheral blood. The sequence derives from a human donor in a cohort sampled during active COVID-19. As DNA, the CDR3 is TGTGCCAGCAGACAGACGGCTAACTATGGCTACACCTTC. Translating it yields CASRQTANYGYTF.